Below are 5 T cell receptor beta chains sequenced from a single sample in a study of cytomegalovirus exposure and HLA in healthy donors. The PCR contained 60 Vbeta and 13 Jbeta primers. Data came from immunoSEQ multiplex PCR; TCRdb stores just in-frame clones and leaves some out. The sample carries more than 150,000 clones, almost 85% recorded once. The sample was PBMCs. These receptors were collected from a boy aged 5-17 years in good health and CMV-seronegative.

The chain is built from TRBV5-5 and TRBJ1-5; D may be TRBD1 (5 bases). From germline, CDR1 is SGHKS and CDR2 YYEKEE (reference sequence). The CDR3 totals 16 residues. V shed 4 bases and J shed 0 bases, with 14 bases lying between them. The CDR3 region has the DNA TGTGCCAGCAGCCCTGGGGCAGTCTATAGCAATCAGCCCCAGCATTTT. This sequence encodes CASSPGAVYSNQPQHF.

This rearrangement joins TRBV11-2 to TRBJ1-2, with D perhaps matching TRBD1 (5 bases). Germline lookup yields CDR1 SGHAT and CDR2 FQNNGV. V shed 5 bases and J shed 8 bases, with 9 bases lying between them. This CDR3 has 11 amino acids. This chain's CDR3 is CASSPGGGYTF. The CDR3 bases are TGTGCCAGCAGCCCGGGGGGAGGCTACACCTTC.

The chain recombines TRBV2 with TRBJ2-1; D not resolved. V was cut by 5 bases and J by 8 bases, with 10 bases left in between. The germline V gene has CDR1 SNHLY and CDR2 FYNNEI. This CDR3 region has 12 residues. Written as DNA, the CDR3 is TGTGCCAGCAGTCGTTATTCGGATGAGCAGTTCTTC. Its protein product is CASSRYSDEQFF.

V is TRBV30 and J is TRBJ2-3, with TRBD2 matching 15 bases. Germline V gene data show CDR1 as GTSNPN and CDR2 as SVGIG (reference sequence). V was pared by 8 bases and J by 7 bases, with 4 bases of the junction left unmatched. The CDR3 has 13 amino acids. The CDR3 here is CAHGTSGGYTQYF. The DNA of the CDR3 is TGTGCCCACGGGACTAGCGGGGGGTATACGCAGTATTTT.

The V gene is TRBV27, the J gene TRBJ1-5; D unclear. From germline, CDR1 is MNHEY and CDR2 SMNVEV (reference sequence). V was cut by 3 bases and J by 5 bases, with 11 bases left in between. The CDR3 loop spans 14 amino acids. This chain's CDR3 is CASSFGGMHQPQHF. CDR3 DNA: TGTGCCAGCAGTTTTGGAGGGATGCATCAGCCCCAGCATTTT.